This TCR beta chain was captured in a study of OX40 agonist ivuxolimab in advanced cancers. Background on the study: With ivuxolimab, an agonistic anti-OX40 (CD134) antibody, patients were treated. Dosing consisted of intravenous ivuxolimab at 0.01 to 10 mg/kg every 2 weeks.

Note on this clone: Its cognate antigen is unknown.

Sequenced by immunoSEQ multiplex PCR; TCRdb stores in-frame clones only, minus some. The sample contains some 47,000 clones, more than 70% of which appear only once. The CDR3 has 15 residues. Trimming left V 6 bases short and J 4 bases short, with 16 bases between. Germline CDR1 reads MDHEN; CDR2 reads SYDVKM. Whole-study results and caveats: Among T cells, CD8+ cells averaged more expanded clones than CD4+ cells. Blood T cells, both CD4+ and CD8+, expanded clonally by week 6 at 0.1 to 3.0 mg/kg.

The V call is TRBV28, the J call TRBJ1-5, with D uncertain. This TCR was recovered from an adult with an advanced solid tumor such as melanoma, head and neck, liver or kidney cancer. This specimen consisted of CD4+ or CD8+ T cells sorted from blood, obtained in a trial of the OX40 agonist ivuxolimab. CDR3 DNA sequence: TGTGCCAGCAGGCTCGCCGGGCCCCGGAATCAGCCCCAGCATTTT. Its translation: CASRLAGPRNQPQHF.